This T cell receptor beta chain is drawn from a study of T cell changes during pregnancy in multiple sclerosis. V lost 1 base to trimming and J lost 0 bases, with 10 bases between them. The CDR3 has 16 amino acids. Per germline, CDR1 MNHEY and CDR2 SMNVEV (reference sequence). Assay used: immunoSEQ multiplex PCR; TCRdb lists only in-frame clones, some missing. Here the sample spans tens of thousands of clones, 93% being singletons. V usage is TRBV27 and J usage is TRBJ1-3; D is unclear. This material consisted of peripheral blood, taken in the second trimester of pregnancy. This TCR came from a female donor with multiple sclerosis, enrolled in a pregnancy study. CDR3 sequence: CASSLLPVSSGNTIYF. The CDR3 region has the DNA TGTGCCAGCAGTTTATTACCAGTAAGCTCTGGAAACACCATATATTTT.